This TCR beta chain was profiled in a study of tumor-infiltrating lymphocytes in localized non-small cell lung cancer. By proportion, this clone is medium-sized. Its antigen is not known. Clones were read by immunoSEQ multiplex PCR, and TCRdb kept only the in-frame ones, dropping some. In the table there are approximately 16,000 clones, 45% to 50% of which are singletons. Germline lookup yields CDR1 SGHTA and CDR2 FQGNSA. This CDR3 is built from 13 residues. With 5 bases removed from V and 1 base from J, the gap between germline ends came to 8 bases. Study results and caveats: Tumors had more T cell infiltration than uninvolved lung, per TCRbeta sequencing and CD3 counts.

The chain employs TRBV7-2 and TRBJ1-2, with D unresolved. Sequences were obtained from lung tumor tissue. This clonotype was sampled from a human donor with non-small cell lung cancer. The CDR3 bases are TGTGCCAGCAGCCCACAGATTAACTATGGCTACACCTTC. Translating it yields CASSPQINYGYTF.